Listed below are T cell receptor beta chains from one sample, sequenced in a study of blood T cell repertoires in COVID-19. Repertoires were generated with immunoSEQ multiplex PCR, while TCRdb's copy carries only in-frame clones and drops some. The sample carries about 130,000 clones, about 88% recorded once. Source material: peripheral blood. The receptors here all came from a woman aged 80 or over with acute or convalescent COVID-19. Each CDR3 is given with its conserved first and last residue. D genes are given only for firm matches. Only part of the rows carry a size: once, few, many, or a class if the clone is expanded.

>TRBJ2-7|TRBV19|NA|NA
TGTGCCAGTAGTCCGAGTCGGAGGGACGAGCAGTACTTC
CASSPSRRDEQYF
>TRBJ2-3|TRBV6-2/TRBV6-3|TRBD1|NA
TGTGCCAGCAGTTACTCGTCCGGACAGGGGCGGATTGGCACAGATACGCAGTATTTT
CASSYSSGQGRIGTDTQYF
>TRBJ2-7|TRBV27|NA|NA
TGTGCCAGCAGTTTTAGTCAGCTTAGAGGCTCCTACGAGCAGTACTTC
CASSFSQLRGSYEQYF
>TRBJ2-7|TRBV5-1|NA|NA
TGCGCCAGCAGCCCGATGGGAAGCGGAAAGCAGTACTTC
CASSPMGSGKQYF
>TRBJ1-1|TRBV3-1/TRBV3-2|TRBD1|NA
TGTGCCAGCAGCCAACCGGGACAGGTGAACACTGAAGCTTTCTTT
CASSQPGQVNTEAFF
>TRBJ2-3|TRBV6-2/TRBV6-3|NA|NA
TGTGCCAGCAGTGGCAGCACAGATACGCAGTATTTT
CASSGSTDTQYF
>TRBJ2-5|TRBV6-1|NA|NA
TGTGCCAGCAGTGAAACGGGGCAAGAGACCCAGTACTTC
CASSETGQETQYF
>TRBJ1-2|TRBV28|NA|NA
TGTGCCAGCAGAGGGGGAGCGGAGAAGAACTATGGCTACACCTTC
CASRGGAEKNYGYTF
>TRBJ2-2|TRBV4-1|TRBD1|many
TGCGCCAGCAGCTCCTTAATGGGACAGGGAGACACCGGGGAGCTGTTTTTT
CASSSLMGQGDTGELFF
>TRBJ1-1|TRBV18|TRBD1|NA
TGTGCCAGCTCACCGGAGACAGGGGGCGCTTCAGCTTTCTTT
CASSPETGGASAFF
>TRBJ2-3|TRBV18|NA|NA
TGTGCCAGCTCACTACCTGTATTCGGCACAGATACGCAGTATTTT
CASSLPVFGTDTQYF
>TRBJ2-1|TRBV6-5|TRBD2|NA
TGTGCCAGCAGTTATGCTAGCGGGGTGGGCAATGAGCAGTTCTTC
CASSYASGVGNEQFF
>TRBJ1-2|TRBV6-1|TRBD1|NA
TGTGCCAGCAGTGAATCTTACAGGGGGTGGAGTGGCTACACCTTC
CASSESYRGWSGYTF
>TRBJ1-2|TRBV6-1|NA|NA
TGTGCCAGCAGTGAACAGTCAGATAGGGGTTCCTATGGCTACACCTTC
CASSEQSDRGSYGYTF
>TRBJ1-5|TRBV24-1|NA|NA
TGTGCCACCAGTGAACGGGGCAATCAGCCCCAGCATTTT
CATSERGNQPQHF
>TRBJ1-4|TRBV19|TRBD1|NA
TGTGCCAGTAGTATCGGGACAGACCTTGAAAAACTGTTTTTT
CASSIGTDLEKLFF
>TRBJ2-5|TRBV7-2|TRBD2|NA
TGTGCCAGCAGCTTATCTTCTAGCGGGGGGCAAGAGACCCAGTACTTC
CASSLSSSGGQETQYF
>TRBJ1-2|TRBV18|TRBD1|NA
TGTGCCAGCTCACGGGGGACAGGATATAACTATGGCTACACCTTC
CASSRGTGYNYGYTF